The 16 T cell receptor beta chains below come from one sample, sequenced in a study of CD8 T cells in ankylosing spondylitis. Study-level findings and limits: A motif of 8 or 9 highly homologous TCR beta variants was seen as apparently characteristic of ankylosing spondylitis blood.

Which antigens these TCRs recognize remains unknown. TCRdb re-called the 5' RACE reads through MiXCR, storing one row per CDR3 protein. In the table there are a few hundred thousand distinct CDR3 sequences, 20% to 25% of which are singletons. The sample taken for sequencing was blood, either unsorted or a sorted T cell fraction (not recorded which). The receptors come from a male donor with ankylosing spondylitis.

This clonotype was counted many times. The chain recombines TRBV4-1 with TRBJ2-1, with 7 bases that match TRBD2. The CDR3 covers 14 residues. The germline gives CDR1 MGHRA, CDR2 YSYEKL. After removal of 1 base from V and 5 bases from J, the junction contained 2 bases not matched to a gene. CDR3 protein: CASSQGLANNEQFF. Written as DNA, the CDR3 is TGCGCCAGCAGCCAAGGACTAGCCAACAATGAGCAGTTCTTC.

The rearrangement links TRBV20-1 to TRBJ2-1, with TRBD2 identical over 11 bases. Germline CDR1 is DFQATT and CDR2 is SNEGSKA (reference sequence). This CDR3 has 12 residues. The CDR3 is CSGTSGYNEQFF. CDR3 DNA: TGCAGCGGGACTAGCGGCTACAATGAGCAGTTCTTC.

V usage is TRBV2 and J usage is TRBJ1-5; D might be TRBD1 (6 bases). The germline V gene encodes CDR1 SNHLY and CDR2 FYNNEI. Trimming took 1 base from V and 9 from J, leaving 13 bases between them. CDR3 length: 14 amino acids. This CDR3 reads CASSEDRVNVPQHF. CDR3 coding DNA: TGTGCCAGCAGTGAAGACAGGGTCAATGTGCCCCAGCATTTT.

The chain joins TRBV6-2 or TRBV6-3 to TRBJ2-5; D not certain. Germline loops: CDR1 MNHEY, CDR2 SVGEGT. CDR3 length equals 13 residues. V lost 4 bases and J lost 4, with 10 bases in between. The CDR3 nucleotides are TGTGCCAGCAGTTTCGCAATCGGAGAGACCCAGTACTTC. It specifies CASSFAIGETQYF.

This clonotype came up a few times. The chain recombines TRBV28 with TRBJ1-1; the D gene is possibly TRBD1 (6 bases). CDR3 length equals 14 residues. The germline CDR1 and CDR2 sequences are MDHEN and SYDVKM. Trimming left V 3 bases short and J 5 bases short, with 13 bases between. The CDR3 sequence: CASSFRTAGTEAFF. CDR3 coding DNA: TGTGCCAGCAGTTTTAGGACAGCAGGAACTGAAGCTTTCTTT.

This clonotype was counted between two and nine times. V and J are TRBV6-2 or TRBV6-3 and TRBJ2-2; TRBD2 is a possible D gene (5 bases). The V end lost 5 bases, the J end lost 4 bases, and 17 bases lay between the germline ends. This CDR3 has 16 amino acids. Germline V gene data show CDR1 as MNHEY and CDR2 as SVGEGT. CDR3 DNA: TGTGCCAGCAGTACGAGCGGAGGCCGGGGCACCGGGGAGCTGTTTTTT. Translation: CASSTSGGRGTGELFF.

At least ten counts were recorded for this clonotype. V and J are TRBV10-3 and TRBJ2-4; no firm D call. Germline CDR1 and CDR2: ENHRY and SYGVKD. CDR3 length: 17 amino acids. Trimming shortened V by 4 bases and J by 3 bases, and 19 bases separated the two germline ends. The CDR3 sequence: CAISVGPRFGGKNIQYF. The CDR3 DNA follows: TGTGCCATCAGTGTCGGGCCCCGCTTCGGCGGCAAAAACATTCAGTACTTC.

This clonotype was observed many times. This chain connects TRBV7-6 to TRBJ1-2; possible D gene TRBD1, 5 bases. V shed 5 bases and J shed 2 bases, with 12 bases lying between them. Germline V CDR1 and CDR2: SGHVS, FNYEAQ. This CDR3 spans 14 amino acids. For the CDR3, the DNA is TGTGCCAGCAGCCGCGGGGCCGGGAACTATGGCTACACCTTC. Translating gives CASSRGAGNYGYTF.

This clonotype has more than one count but fewer than ten. V is TRBV18 and J is TRBJ1-1; no definite D call. The length of the CDR3 is 15 residues. The germline V gene encodes CDR1 KGHSH and CDR2 LQKENI. The V end lost 3 bases, the J end lost 0 bases, and 11 bases lay between the germline ends. CDR3 residues: CASSPESVMNTEAFF. CDR3 nucleotide sequence: TGTGCCAGCTCACCGGAGTCCGTGATGAACACTGAAGCTTTCTTT.

This clonotype was counted only a few times. This chain joins TRBV7-2 and TRBJ2-7; a possible D gene is TRBD2 (5 bases). CDR3 length: 14 residues. V was clipped by 1 base and J by 4 bases, with 11 bases between them. CDR1 is SGHTA, CDR2 FQGNSA, per germline. The CDR3 region is CASSLGGGEYEQYF. As DNA, the CDR3 is TGTGCCAGCAGCTTAGGAGGAGGAGAGTACGAGCAGTACTTC.

The J gene is TRBJ1-6, the V gene TRBV6-1, with TRBD1 as a possible D gene (6 bases). The CDR3 contains 13 residues. V gave up 5 bases and J gave up 9 bases, with 11 bases separating them. Germline assignment: CDR1 MNHNS and CDR2 SASEGT. CDR3 bases: TGTGCCAGCAGTCGGACAGCGAGTTCACCCCTCCACTTT. It translates to CASSRTASSPLHF.

V and J are TRBV7-2 and TRBJ1-5; D is possibly TRBD1 (6 bases). The germline CDR1 and CDR2 sequences are SGHTA and FQGNSA. The CDR3 length is 15 residues. V lost 5 bases, J lost 3 bases, and 14 bases lay in between. The chain's CDR3 is CASSQNRVFNQPQHF. CDR3 in DNA: TGTGCCAGCAGCCAGAACAGGGTTTTCAATCAGCCCCAGCATTTT.

This clonotype was seen a handful of times. The chain has TRBV3-1 and TRBJ1-5, with D uncertain. The CDR3 loop spans 12 amino acids. The germline V and J ends were trimmed by 1 base and 13 bases, with 11 bases remaining between them. CDR1 is LGHDT and CDR2 is YNNKEL in the germline V gene (reference sequence). Here the CDR3 reads CASSQGQTQQHF. The CDR3 bases are TGTGCCAGCAGCCAAGGTCAGACCCAACAGCATTTT.

This clonotype was picked up a small number of times. The rearrangement uses TRBV29-1 and TRBJ1-2; D remains ambiguous. Germline V gives CDR1 SQVTM, CDR2 ANQGSEA. This CDR3 has 13 amino acids. Trimming stripped 4 bases from V and 2 bases from J, with 11 bases between. The CDR3 nucleotides are TGCAGCGTTGGGGAGACGGAAAACTATGGCTACACCTTC. Translating it yields CSVGETENYGYTF. Looking up the rest from reference TRBV29-1 and TRBJ1-2 gives the full variable domain: SAVISQKPSRDICQRGTSLTIQCQVDSQVTMMFWYRQQPGQSLTLIATANQGSEATYESGFVIDKFPISRPNLTFSTLTVSNMSPEDSSIYLCSVGETENYGYTFGSGTRLTVV.

The V gene is TRBV9, the J gene TRBJ1-1; the match to TRBD1 covers 10 bases. The germline gives CDR1 SGDLS, CDR2 YYNGEE. This CDR3 is built from 14 residues. Losses at the gene ends were 4 bases for V and 6 bases for J; bases not matched to a gene: 6. Here the CDR3 DNA reads TGTGCCAGCAGCTCCAGACAGGGGGCCCCTGAAGCTTTCTTT. It translates to CASSSRQGAPEAFF.

V usage is TRBV6-5 and J usage is TRBJ2-1; D remains ambiguous. CDR1 is MNHEY and CDR2 is SVGAGI in the germline V gene. With 0 bases removed from V and 10 bases from J, the gap between germline ends came to 13 bases. The CDR3 totals 14 residues. DNA for the CDR3: TGTGCCAGCAGTTACTCTCCGGCGTGGGCCGAGCAGTTCTTC. Protein: CASSYSPAWAEQFF.